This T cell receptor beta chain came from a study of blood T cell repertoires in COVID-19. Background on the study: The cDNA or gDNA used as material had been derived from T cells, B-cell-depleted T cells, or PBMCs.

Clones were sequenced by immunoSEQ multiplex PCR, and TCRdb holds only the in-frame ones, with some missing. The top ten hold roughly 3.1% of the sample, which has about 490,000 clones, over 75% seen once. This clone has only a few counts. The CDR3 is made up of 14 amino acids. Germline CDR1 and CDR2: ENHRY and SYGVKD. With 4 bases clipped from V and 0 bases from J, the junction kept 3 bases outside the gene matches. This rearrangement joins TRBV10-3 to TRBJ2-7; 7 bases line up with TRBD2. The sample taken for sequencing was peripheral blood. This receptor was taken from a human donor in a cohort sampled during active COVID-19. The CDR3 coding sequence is TGTGCCATCAGTGGGTCTAGCGGCTCCTACGAGCAGTACTTC. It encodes CAISGSSGSYEQYF.